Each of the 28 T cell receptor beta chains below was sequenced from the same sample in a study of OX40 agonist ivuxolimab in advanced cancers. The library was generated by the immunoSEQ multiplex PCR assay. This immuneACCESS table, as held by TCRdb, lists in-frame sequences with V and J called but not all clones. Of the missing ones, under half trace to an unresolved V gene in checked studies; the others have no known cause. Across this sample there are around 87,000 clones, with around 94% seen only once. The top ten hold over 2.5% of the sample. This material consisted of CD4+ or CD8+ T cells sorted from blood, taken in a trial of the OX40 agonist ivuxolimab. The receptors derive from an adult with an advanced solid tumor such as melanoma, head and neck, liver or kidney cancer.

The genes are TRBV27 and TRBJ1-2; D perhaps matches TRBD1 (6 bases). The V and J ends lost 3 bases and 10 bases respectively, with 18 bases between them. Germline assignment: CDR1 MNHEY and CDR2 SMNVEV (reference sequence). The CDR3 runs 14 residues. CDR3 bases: TGTGCCAGCAGTTTTTCGGTACAGGGCCCCCTCTACACCTTC. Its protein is CASSFSVQGPLYTF.

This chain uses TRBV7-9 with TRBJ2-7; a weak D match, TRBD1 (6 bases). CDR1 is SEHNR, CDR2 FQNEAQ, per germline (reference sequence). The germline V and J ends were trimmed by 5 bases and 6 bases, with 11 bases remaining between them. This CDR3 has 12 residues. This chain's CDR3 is CASSLQGSEQYF. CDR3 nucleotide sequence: TGTGCCAGCAGCCTCCAGGGGTCCGAGCAGTACTTC.

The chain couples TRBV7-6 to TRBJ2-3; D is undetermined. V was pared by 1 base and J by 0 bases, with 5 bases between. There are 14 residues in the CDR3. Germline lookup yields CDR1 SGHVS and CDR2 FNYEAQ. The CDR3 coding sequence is TGTGCCAGCAGCTTAGAGGCCAGCACAGATACGCAGTATTTT. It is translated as CASSLEASTDTQYF. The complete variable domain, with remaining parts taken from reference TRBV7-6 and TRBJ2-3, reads GAGVSQSPRYKVTKRGQDVALRCDPISGHVSLYWYRQALGQGPEFLTYFNYEAQQDKSGLPNDRFSAERPEGSISTLTIQRTEQRDSAMYRCASSLEASTDTQYFGPGTRLTVL.

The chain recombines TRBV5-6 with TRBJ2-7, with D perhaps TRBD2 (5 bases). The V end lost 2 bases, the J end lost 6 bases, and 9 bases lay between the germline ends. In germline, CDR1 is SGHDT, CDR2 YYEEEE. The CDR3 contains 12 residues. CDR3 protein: CASSFLASEQYF. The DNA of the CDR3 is TGTGCCAGCAGCTTCCTAGCAAGCGAGCAGTACTTC. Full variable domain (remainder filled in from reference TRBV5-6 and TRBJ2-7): DAGVTQSPTHLIKTRGQQVTLRCSPKSGHDTVSWYQQALGQGPQFIFQYYEEEERQRGNFPDRFSGHQFPNYSSELNVNALLLGDSALYLCASSFLASEQYFGPGTRLTVT.

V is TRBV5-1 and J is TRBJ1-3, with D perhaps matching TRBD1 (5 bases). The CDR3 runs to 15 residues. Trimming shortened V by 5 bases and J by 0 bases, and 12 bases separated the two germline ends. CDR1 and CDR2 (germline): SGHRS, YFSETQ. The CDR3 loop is CASRRDSSSGNTIYF. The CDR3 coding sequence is TGCGCCAGCAGACGGGACTCGAGCTCTGGAAACACCATATATTTT.

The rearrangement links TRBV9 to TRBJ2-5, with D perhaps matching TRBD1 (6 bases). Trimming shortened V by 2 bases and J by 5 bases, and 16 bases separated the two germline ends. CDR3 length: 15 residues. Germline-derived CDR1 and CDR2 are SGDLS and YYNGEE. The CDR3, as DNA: TGTGCCAGCAGCGTCGACACAGGGAAGGGGGAGACCCAGTACTTC. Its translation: CASSVDTGKGETQYF.

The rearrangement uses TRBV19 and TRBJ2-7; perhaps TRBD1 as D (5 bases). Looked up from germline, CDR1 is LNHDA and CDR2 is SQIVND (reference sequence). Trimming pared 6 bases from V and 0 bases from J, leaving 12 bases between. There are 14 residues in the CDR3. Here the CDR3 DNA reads TGTGCCAGTAGCACAGGCGGTAGCTCCTACGAGCAGTACTTC. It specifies CASSTGGSSYEQYF.

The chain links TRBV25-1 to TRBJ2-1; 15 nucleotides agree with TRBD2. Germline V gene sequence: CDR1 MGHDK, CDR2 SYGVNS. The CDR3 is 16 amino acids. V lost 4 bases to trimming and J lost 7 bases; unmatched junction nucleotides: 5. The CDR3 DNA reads TGTGCCAGCAGTGGGGGACTAGCGGGAGGAGGTAATGAGCAGTTCTTC. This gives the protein CASSGGLAGGGNEQFF.

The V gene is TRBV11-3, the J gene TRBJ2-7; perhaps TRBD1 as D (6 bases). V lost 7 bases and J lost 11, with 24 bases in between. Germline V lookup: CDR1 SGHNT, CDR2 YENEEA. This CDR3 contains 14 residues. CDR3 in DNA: TGTGCCAGCACCTTCGAAAAGGGCAGGGGTATGAAGTACTTC. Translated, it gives CASTFEKGRGMKYF.

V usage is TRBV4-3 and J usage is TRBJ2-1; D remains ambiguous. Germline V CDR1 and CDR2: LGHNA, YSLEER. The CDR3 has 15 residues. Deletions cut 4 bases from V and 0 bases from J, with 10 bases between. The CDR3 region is CASSLSRSSYNEQFF. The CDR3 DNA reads TGCGCCAGCAGCCTTTCGCGAAGCTCCTACAATGAGCAGTTCTTC.

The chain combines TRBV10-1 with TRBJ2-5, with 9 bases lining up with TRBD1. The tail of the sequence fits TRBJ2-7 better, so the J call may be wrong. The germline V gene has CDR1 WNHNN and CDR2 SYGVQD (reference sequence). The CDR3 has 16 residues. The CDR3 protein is CASSEFEGTGSNEQYF. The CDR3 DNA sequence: TGCGCCAGCAGTGAGTTTGAGGGGACAGGGAGTAACGAGCAGTACTTC.

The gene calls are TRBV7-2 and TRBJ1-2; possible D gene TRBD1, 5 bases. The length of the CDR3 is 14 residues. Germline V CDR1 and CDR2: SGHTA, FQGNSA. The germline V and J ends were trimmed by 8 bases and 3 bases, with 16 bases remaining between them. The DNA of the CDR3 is TGTGCCAGCGGGGACCGGCGTCTTCACTATGGCTACACCTTC. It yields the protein CASGDRRLHYGYTF. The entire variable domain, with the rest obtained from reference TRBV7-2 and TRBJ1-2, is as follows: GAGVSQSPSNKVTEKGKDVELRCDPISGHTALYWYRQSLGQGLEFLIYFQGNSAPDKSGLPSDRFSAERTGGSVSTLTIQRTQQEDSAVYLCASGDRRLHYGYTFGSGTRLTVV.

The CDR3 coding sequence is TGTGCCAGCACCCGACTAGCGGGGGGCCACGAGCAGTACTTC. The encoded protein is CASTRLAGGHEQYF. The chain has TRBV6-1 and TRBJ2-7; 13 bases match TRBD2. The CDR3 has 14 amino acids. J was trimmed by 5 bases and V by 7 bases; bases with no gene match: 5. CDR1 and CDR2 (germline): MNHNS, SASEGT.

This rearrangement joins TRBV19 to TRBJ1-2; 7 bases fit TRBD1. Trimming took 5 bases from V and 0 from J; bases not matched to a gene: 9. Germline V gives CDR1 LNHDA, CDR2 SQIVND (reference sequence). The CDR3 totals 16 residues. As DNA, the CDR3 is TGTGCCAGTAGTCTAAAGACAGGGAGAGCTAACTATGGCTACACCTTC. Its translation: CASSLKTGRANYGYTF.

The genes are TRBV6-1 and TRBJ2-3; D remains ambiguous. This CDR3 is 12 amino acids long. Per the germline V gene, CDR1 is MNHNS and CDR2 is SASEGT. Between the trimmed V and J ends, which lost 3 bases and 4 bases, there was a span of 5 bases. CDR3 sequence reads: CASSDRPDTQYF. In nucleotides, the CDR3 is TGTGCCAGCAGTGATCGCCCAGATACGCAGTATTTT.

CDR3 DNA: TGTGCCAGCAGTTTTCGTCCAGCCAACACCGGGGAGCTGTTTTTT. Protein product: CASSFRPANTGELFF. The rearrangement joins TRBV27 to TRBJ2-2; unclear D gene. V lost 3 bases to trimming and J lost 2 bases, with 10 bases between them. CDR3 length equals 15 residues. The germline gives CDR1 MNHEY, CDR2 SMNVEV (reference sequence).

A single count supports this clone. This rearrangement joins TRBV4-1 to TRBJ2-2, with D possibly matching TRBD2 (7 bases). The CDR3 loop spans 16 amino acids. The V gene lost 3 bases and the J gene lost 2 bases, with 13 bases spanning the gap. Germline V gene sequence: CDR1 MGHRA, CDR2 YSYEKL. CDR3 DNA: TGCGCCAGCAGCCAGGAAGGGGGGGAAAACACCGGGGAGCTGTTTTTT. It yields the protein CASSQEGGENTGELFF.

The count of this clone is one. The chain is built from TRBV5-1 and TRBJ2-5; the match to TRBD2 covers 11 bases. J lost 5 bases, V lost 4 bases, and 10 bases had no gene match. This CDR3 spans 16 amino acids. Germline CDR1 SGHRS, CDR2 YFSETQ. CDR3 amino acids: CASSLWTSGSSETQYF. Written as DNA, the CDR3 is TGCGCCAGCAGCCTCTGGACTAGCGGGTCTTCGGAGACCCAGTACTTC.

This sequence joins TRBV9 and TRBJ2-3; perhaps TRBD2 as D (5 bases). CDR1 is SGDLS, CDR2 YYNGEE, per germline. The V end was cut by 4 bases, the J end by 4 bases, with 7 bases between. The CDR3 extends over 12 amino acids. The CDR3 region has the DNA TGTGCCAGCAGCACGGAGGCAGATACGCAGTATTTT. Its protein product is CASSTEADTQYF.

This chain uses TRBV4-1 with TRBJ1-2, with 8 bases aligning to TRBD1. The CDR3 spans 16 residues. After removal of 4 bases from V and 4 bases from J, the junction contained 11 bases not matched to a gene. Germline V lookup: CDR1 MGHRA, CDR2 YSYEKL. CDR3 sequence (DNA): TGCGCCAGCAGCCGCACGGACAGGGACGACTCCTATGGCTACACCTTC. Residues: CASSRTDRDDSYGYTF.

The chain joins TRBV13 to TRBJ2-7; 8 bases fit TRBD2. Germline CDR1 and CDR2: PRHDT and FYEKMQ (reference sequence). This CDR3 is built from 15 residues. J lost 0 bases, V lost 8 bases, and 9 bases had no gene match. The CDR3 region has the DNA TGTGCCAGCTCCCTCGAGCGGGGGAGCTCCTACGAGCAGTACTTC. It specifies CASSLERGSSYEQYF.

CDR3 nucleotides: TGTGCCAGCAAGACTAGCGGGCGACAAGAGACCCAGTACTTC. Its translation is CASKTSGRQETQYF. The V call is TRBV6-1, the J call TRBJ2-5; 10 nucleotides line up with TRBD2. With 7 bases clipped from V and 2 bases from J, the junction kept 4 bases outside the gene matches. The CDR3 totals 14 residues. Per germline, CDR1 MNHNS and CDR2 SASEGT.

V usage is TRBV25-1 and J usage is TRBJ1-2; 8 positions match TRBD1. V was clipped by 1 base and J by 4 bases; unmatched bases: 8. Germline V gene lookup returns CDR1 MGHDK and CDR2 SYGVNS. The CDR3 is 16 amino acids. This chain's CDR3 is CASSESGPGGVYGYTF. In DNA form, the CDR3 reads TGTGCCAGCAGTGAATCTGGTCCAGGGGGCGTCTATGGCTACACCTTC.

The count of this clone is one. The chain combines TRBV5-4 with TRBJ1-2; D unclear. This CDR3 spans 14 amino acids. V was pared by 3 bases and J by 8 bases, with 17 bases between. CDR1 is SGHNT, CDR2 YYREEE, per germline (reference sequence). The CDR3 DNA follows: TGTGCCAGCAGCTCTTGGACGGATCCCTGGGGCTACACCTTC. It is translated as CASSSWTDPWGYTF. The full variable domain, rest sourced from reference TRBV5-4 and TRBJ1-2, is ETGVTQSPTHLIKTRGQQVTLRCSSQSGHNTVSWYQQALGQGPQFIFQYYREEENGRGNFPPRFSGLQFPNYSSELNVNALELDDSALYLCASSSWTDPWGYTFGSGTRLTVV.

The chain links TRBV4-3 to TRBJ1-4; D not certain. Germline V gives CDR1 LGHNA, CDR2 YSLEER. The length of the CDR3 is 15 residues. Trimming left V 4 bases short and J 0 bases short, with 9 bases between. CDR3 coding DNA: TGCGCCAGCAGCCGTGGGGTTGCAACTAATGAAAAACTGTTTTTT. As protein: CASSRGVATNEKLFF.

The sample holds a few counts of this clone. CDR3 sequence: CASSYSGRGANGYTF. The CDR3 nucleotides read TGTGCCAGCAGTTACTCAGGGAGGGGAGCTAATGGCTACACCTTC. The chain has TRBV6-5 and TRBJ1-2, with a possible D match to TRBD1 (5 bases). Germline CDR1 and CDR2: MNHEY and SVGAGI. This CDR3 has 15 amino acids. Trimming removed 0 bases at V and 6 bases at J, with 14 bases between.

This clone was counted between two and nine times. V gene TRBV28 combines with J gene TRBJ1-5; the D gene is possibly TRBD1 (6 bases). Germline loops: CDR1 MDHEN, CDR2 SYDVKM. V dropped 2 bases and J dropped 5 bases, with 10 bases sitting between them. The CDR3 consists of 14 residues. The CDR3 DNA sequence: TGTGCCAGCAGTTTACGGGGGCTGGATCAGCCCCAGCATTTT. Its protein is CASSLRGLDQPQHF.

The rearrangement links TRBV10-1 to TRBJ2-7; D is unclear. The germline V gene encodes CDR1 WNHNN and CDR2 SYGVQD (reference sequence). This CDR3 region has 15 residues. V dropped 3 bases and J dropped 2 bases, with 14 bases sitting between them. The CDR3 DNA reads TGCGCCAGCAGTGATGCCGGCCTAAACCCCTACGAGCAGTACTTC. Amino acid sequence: CASSDAGLNPYEQYF.